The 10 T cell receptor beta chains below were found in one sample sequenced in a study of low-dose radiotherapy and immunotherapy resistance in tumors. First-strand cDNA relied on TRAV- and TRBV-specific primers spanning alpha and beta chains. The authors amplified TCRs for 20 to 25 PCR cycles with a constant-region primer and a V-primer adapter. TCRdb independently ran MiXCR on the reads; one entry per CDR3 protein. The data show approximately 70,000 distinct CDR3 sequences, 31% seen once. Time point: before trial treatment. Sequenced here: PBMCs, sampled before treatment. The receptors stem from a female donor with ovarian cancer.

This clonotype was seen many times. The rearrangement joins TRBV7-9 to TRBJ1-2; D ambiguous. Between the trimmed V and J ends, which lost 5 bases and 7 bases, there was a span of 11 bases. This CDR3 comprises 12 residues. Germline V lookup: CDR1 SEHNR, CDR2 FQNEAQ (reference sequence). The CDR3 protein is CASSAYNGGYTF. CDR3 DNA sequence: TGTGCCAGCAGCGCTTACAACGGTGGCTACACCTTC.

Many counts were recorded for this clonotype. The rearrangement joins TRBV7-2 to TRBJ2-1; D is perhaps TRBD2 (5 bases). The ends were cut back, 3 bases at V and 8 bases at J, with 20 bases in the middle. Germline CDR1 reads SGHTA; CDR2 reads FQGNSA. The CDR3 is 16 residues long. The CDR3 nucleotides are TGTGCCAGCAGCTTTGGATGGGAGAGGAAAGTAGATGAGCAGTTCTTC. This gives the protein CASSFGWERKVDEQFF.

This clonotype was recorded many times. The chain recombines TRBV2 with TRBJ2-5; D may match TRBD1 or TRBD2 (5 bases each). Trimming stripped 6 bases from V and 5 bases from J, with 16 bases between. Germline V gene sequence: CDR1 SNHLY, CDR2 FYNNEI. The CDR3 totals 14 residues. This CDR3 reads CASRVGTDRETQYF. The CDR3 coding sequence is TGTGCCAGCAGGGTCGGGACCGACCGGGAGACCCAGTACTTC.

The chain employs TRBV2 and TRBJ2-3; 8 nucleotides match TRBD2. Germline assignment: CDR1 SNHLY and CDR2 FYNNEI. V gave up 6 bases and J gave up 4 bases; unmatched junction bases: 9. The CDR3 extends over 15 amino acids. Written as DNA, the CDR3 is TGTGCCAGCAGGGGTCCAGCGGGAGAGGCAGATACGCAGTATTTT. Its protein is CASRGPAGEADTQYF.

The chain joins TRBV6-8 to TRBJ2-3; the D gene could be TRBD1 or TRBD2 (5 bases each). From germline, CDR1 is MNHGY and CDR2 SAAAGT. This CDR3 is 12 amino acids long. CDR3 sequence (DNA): TGTTCGAGCGGCCGGGACCCGAGGACGCAGTATTTT. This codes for CSSGRDPRTQYF.

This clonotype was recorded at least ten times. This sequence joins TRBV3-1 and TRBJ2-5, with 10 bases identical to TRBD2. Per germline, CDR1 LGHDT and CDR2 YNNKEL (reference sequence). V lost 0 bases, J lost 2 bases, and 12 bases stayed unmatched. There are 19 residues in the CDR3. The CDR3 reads CASSQDHPGRAGGQETQYF. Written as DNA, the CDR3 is TGTGCCAGCAGCCAAGATCACCCCGGGAGAGCGGGGGGGCAAGAGACCCAGTACTTC.

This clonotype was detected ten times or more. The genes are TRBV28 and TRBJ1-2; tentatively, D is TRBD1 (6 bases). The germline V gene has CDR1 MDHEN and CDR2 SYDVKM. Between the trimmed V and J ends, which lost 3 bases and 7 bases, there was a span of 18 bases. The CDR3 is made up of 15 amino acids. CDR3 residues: CASSFPTTGRGGYTF. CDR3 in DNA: TGTGCCAGCAGTTTCCCCACAACAGGGAGGGGTGGCTACACCTTC.

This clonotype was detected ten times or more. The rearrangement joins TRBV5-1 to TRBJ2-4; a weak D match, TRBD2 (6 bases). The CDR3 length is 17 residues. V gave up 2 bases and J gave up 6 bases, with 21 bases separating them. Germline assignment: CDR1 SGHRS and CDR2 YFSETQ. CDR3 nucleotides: TGCGCCAGCAGCTTAACCCGGACTACCCCTCCGGGAAACATTCAGTACTTC. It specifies CASSLTRTTPPGNIQYF.

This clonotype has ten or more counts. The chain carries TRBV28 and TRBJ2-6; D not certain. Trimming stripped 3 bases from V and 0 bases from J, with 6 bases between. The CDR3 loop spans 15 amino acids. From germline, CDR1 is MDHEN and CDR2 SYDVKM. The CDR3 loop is CASSFSGSGANVLTF. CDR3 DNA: TGTGCCAGCAGTTTCTCCGGCTCTGGGGCCAACGTCCTGACTTTC.

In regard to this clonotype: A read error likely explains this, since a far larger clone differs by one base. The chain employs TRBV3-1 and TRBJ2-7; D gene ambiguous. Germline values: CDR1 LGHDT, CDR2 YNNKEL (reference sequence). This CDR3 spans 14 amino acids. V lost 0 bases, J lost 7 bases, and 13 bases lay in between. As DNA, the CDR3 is TGTGCCAGCAGCCAAGAATACGGGTTTGGTGAGCAGTACTTC. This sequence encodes CASSQEYGFGEQYF.